This T cell receptor beta chain originates from a study of shared clonotypes between healthy human individuals (TCRdb year 2020). With regard to the full study: Two women and a few men aged 18 to 49 years were included in the cohort. Per donor, three plates each were used for CD4 naive and CD4 memory, two for CD8 naive, and one for CD8 memory. To estimate repertoire size and how much clonotypes are shared between individuals, the study performed deep sequencing of blood TCR repertoires from roughly five healthy adults. Libraries were prepared and TCR repertoires were sequenced by different laboratories using diverse techniques, in order to increase sequencing depth and limit assay-specific biases. Each donor's leukapheresis produced roughly between roughly 0.85 and 9.5 billion PBMCs.

CD8 naive samples were obtained by positive selection for CCR7 among CD45RO-negative cells, yielding a CD45RA+CCR7+ population from which TemRA cells were excluded. Donors were healthy HIV-negative adults with no recently reported acute infections or vaccinations. Only Caucasian adults living in Nashville, Tennessee, USA were represented among the donors. After blood collection by leukapheresis, PBMCs were isolated using Ficoll-Histopaque density gradient centrifugation and then cryopreserved in the vapor phase of liquid nitrogen. Analytical flow cytometry was used to check the purity and quantity of every magnetically sorted T cell population. Genomic DNA was isolated from each sorted fraction and quantified by UV absorbance on a Nanodrop 2000c. The CDR3 measures 19 amino acids from cysteine to phenylalanine. Just the 57-base CDR3 DNA is kept, in frame starting at base 1. V is pruned by 0 bases and J by 0 bases, leaving 8 bases of the junction without a gene match. CDR1 is given as SGDLS and CDR2 as YYNGEE, both from the germline V gene.

This clone was detected once. It has no known antigen specificity. Base-call qualities are not available, and no considerably larger clone is one nucleotide away. Here is what the overall study found, with its caveats: Incomplete sequencing was indicated by rarefaction of sorted-subset datasets, despite the large sequencing depth. Sampling was limited to blood, and TCR repertoires in tissue likely differ from TCR repertoires in blood. Pairwise subsampling indicated that sequencing depth was expected to affect the degree of clonotype sharing among donors. Larger estimated clonotype richness was generally found for naive subsets than for memory subsets. The genetic and exposure-history diversity represented was limited by the small number of donors. Around 5% of naive CD4, roughly 3.6% of naive CD8, approximately 2% of memory CD4, and around 0.4% of memory CD8 clonotypes were shared across four donors. Higher generation probabilities were observed for clonotypes shared by all four sorted-subset donors than for non-shared clonotypes.

Using the deep immunoSEQ assay, TCR CDR3 regions were amplified from genomic DNA by multiplex PCR. Extracted genomic DNA from each cell subset was spread evenly across all wells of several immunoSEQ 96-well plates, with each plate serving as a replicate. Each replicate PCR for sorted subsets received 150 to 250 ng genomic DNA, equal to 28,000 or so T cell genomes. Purified libraries were measured with a Qubit 3.0 fluorometer, size-checked on a Bioanalyzer 2100, and measured again with the KAPA Library Quantification kit. A separate single-read 150-cycle Illumina NextSeq 550 flow cell was used to sequence each immunoSEQ 96-well plate. Per the authors' processing: Because the immunoSEQ output included only junctional sequences and no quality scores, the filtering could not be the same as the filtering used for full-length reads. Sequences were annotated with PyIR, a Python wrapper for IgBLAST v1.9, using IMGT germline references to assign V/J genes and CDR3. Reads with weak V/J assignments (E-value above 1e-6), missing CDR3, stop codons, out-of-frame junctions, or ambiguous translated residues were removed. V3J clonotypes were defined as sequences sharing the same inferred V gene, J gene, and CDR3 amino acid sequence. Percentage overlap between repertoires was computed as shared unique clonotypes divided by the size of the smaller repertoire. Richness of each repertoire was evaluated using RTK rarefaction, the Chao1 estimator, and Recon v2.1 estimates of unobserved clonotypes. For all TCRbeta clonotypes obtained by the gDNA method from a handful of donors, generation probabilities were computed with OLGA. TCRdb holds this immuneACCESS table with in-frame rearrangements only. Some clones are missing; in checked studies, unresolved V genes explain under half, and the rest has no known cause. The DNA gave D and trimming, while V, J and clone size come from that table. The sample profile shows some 2,100,000 clones; just over 90% of them were found once. Roughly 1.8% of the sample is held by the ten biggest clonotypes.

The specimen was naive CD8+ T cells from PBMCs. Sample cell subset or site, as interpreted from the label and publication: CD45RA+CCR7+. The sequence derives from a young man in good health. Some clones in this sample may be carry-over from other donors' samples. Recombination joined TRBV9 with TRBJ2-2; 10 central bases correspond to TRBD2. The nucleotide sequence is TGTGCCAGCAGCGTAGCAAAACTAGCGGGACCCTCGAACACCGGGGAGCTGTTTTTT. It encodes CASSVAKLAGPSNTGELFF. The full variable domain, with segments outside the CDR3 supplied by the reference TRBV9 and TRBJ2-2 proteins, appears as DSGVTQTPKHLITATGQRVTLRCSPRSGDLSVYWYQQSLDQGLQFLIQYYNGEERAKGNILERFSAQQFPDLHSELNLSSLELGDSALYFCASSVAKLAGPSNTGELFFGEGSRLTVL.